Included here is one TCR beta chain sequence, with context. This sample stems from a study of patients and donors after allogeneic stem cell transplantation. One entry per CDR3 protein, called by TCRdb with MiXCR from the RT-PCR reads. The repertoire holds about 150,000 distinct CDR3 sequences, with roughly 35% as singletons. CDR3 size: 17 residues. Germline CDR1 MNHNY, CDR2 SVGAGI (reference sequence). V gave up 0 bases and J gave up 1 base, with 13 bases separating them. Sequences were obtained from blood, either unsorted or a sorted T cell fraction (not recorded which). The V gene is TRBV6-6, the J gene TRBJ1-5; a possible D gene is TRBD1 (5 bases). This TCR was sampled from a human donor who was either an allogeneic HSCT recipient or a stem cell or donor lymphocyte infusion donor (not recorded which). It is not recorded whose cells these are; they may come from a transplant donor. The CDR3 DNA reads TGTGCCAGCAGTTACTCGAGGGAGGGGTTGAGCAATCAGCCCCAGCATTTT. Translated: CASSYSREGLSNQPQHF.